This entry is about one T cell receptor beta chain. Its binding antigen is unknown. The sample holds no much larger clone one base away, and base qualities are not on file. Stable Graves' hyperthyroidism was defined as the absence of progression to ophthalmopathy over 18 months of follow-up. The hyperthyroidism patients were between 18 and 65 years old and newly diagnosed, with a disease duration of less than 2 months. Patients with uncontrolled infections, other autoimmune diseases, pregnancy or lactation were excluded. Diagnoses were established on the basis of clinical symptoms, serum thyroxine and TRAb, thyroid ultrasound, and orbital computed tomography. PBMCs were isolated from more than 8 ml of fresh peripheral blood by Ficoll-Paque density gradient centrifugation. Total RNA was extracted with Trizol reagent, and quality was checked on an Agilent 2100 Bioanalyzer. Including the terminal cysteine and phenylalanine, the CDR3 comprises 13 residues. The read is trimmed to its CDR3 DNA, 39 bases read in frame from base 1. Reading the germline V gene gives CDR1 KGHSH and CDR2 LQKENI. A distance of 12 bases separates the germline ends of V and J, which lose 5 bases and 7 bases respectively.

This sample was taken from a study of T cells in Graves' hyperthyroidism and ophthalmopathy (dated by TCRdb to about 2019). Concerning the study at large: Peripheral blood was sampled at the time of initial diagnosis, prior to any treatment. A discovery cohort of 95 to 100 patients, about 40 with Graves' ophthalmopathy and under 60 with stable Graves' hyperthyroidism, was used to find distinguishing TCR V-J signatures. Prospective prediction of ophthalmopathy was tested in an independent validation cohort consisting of about 19 hyperthyroidism patients and approximately 16 patients who later progressed to ophthalmopathy. The 95 to 100 discovery patients were randomly split 7:3 into training and test sets. Thyroid tissue and blood T-cell repertoires from more than five Graves' hyperthyroidism patients were also compared in the study. After blood sampling, hyperthyroidism patients were treated with methimazole at a starting dose of 30 mg daily, and ophthalmopathy patients were treated with high-dose intravenous methylprednisolone. The paper reports TCR Vbeta CDR3 sequencing of 135 peripheral blood samples: 43 ophthalmopathy, approximately 74 hyperthyroidism and around 17 progressor patients.

Beyond this particular receptor, the publication reports: Most expanded thyroid clonotypes (frequency above 0.001) were also found in blood, which suggests that blood repertoires may mirror thyroid immune responses. Ophthalmopathy was separated from stable hyperthyroidism by a 13 V-J signature model, with 85% to 90% sensitivity and roughly 81% specificity obtained in cross-validation and 80%/75% obtained in testing. In validation, the model predicted progression to ophthalmopathy a median of about 6 months before onset, with 70% to 71% sensitivity and nearly 75% specificity. No statistical method was used to fix the sample size in advance, and group allocation was not hidden from the investigators.

Amplification of TCR beta CDR3 regions was carried out from RNA transcripts. A first-round RT-PCR of the TCR CDR3 used the HTBI primer set with the Qiagen OneStep RT-PCR kit. Libraries were constructed in a second round of multiplex PCR, after which size selection and purification were performed. Paired-end sequencing of the libraries was performed with 100 bp reads on an Illumina HiSeq2000. The study's processing was this. SOAPnuke was used to process the raw data, throwing out any read that contained adapters or uncalled bases, had a mean Phred below 15, or lacked an exact constant-primer or identifier match. COPE v1.2.5 was used to merge the high-quality paired reads, and each unique nucleotide sequence was defined as a clonotype. Clonotypes were aligned to IMGT TRBV, TRBD and TRBJ reference segments using MiTCR v1.1. The analysis included only V-J combinations with a frequency above 0.0001, which together covered approximately 99% of the repertoires. A TCS score was defined as the ratio of F50 (clonal expansion) to E x V (chaos), with BLOSUM62-based TCRdist applied between CDR3 peptides within each V-J. Welch's t-statistics and random forest reduced around 520 V-J features to roughly 13, which were used in a naive Bayes classifier (R e1071). TCRdb ran its own pipeline on the public reads, namely fastp trimming at Q25 and MiXCR clone calling, and kept in-frame beta chains. Each CDR3 protein gets just one entry, which takes the most common genes and DNA from the rows behind it. What appears here as the V and J calls and clone size reflects TCRdb's work, not the paper's. The table for this sample lists 300,000 to 450,000 distinct CDR3 sequences; about 15% of them were counted only once. About 10% of the sample belongs to the ten largest clones.

Material: blood. This receptor was taken from a woman in her sixties with Graves' hyperthyroidism. The chain is assembled from TRBV18 and TRBJ1-5; TRBD1 is possibly the D segment (5 matching bases). The CDR3 protein sequence reads: CASSAGRDQPQHF. The bases are TGTGCCAGCTCAGCTGGCAGGGACCAGCCCCAGCATTTT.